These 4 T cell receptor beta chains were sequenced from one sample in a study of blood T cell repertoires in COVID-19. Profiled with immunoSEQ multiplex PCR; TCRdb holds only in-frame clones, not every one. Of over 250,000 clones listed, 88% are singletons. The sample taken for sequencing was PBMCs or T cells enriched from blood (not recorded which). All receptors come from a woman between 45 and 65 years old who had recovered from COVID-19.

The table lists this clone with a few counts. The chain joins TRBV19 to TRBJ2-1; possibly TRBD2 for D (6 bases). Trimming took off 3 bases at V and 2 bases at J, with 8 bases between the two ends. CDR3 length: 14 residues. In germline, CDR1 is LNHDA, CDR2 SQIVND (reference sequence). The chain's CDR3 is CASSIKRAYNEQFF. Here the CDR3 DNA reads TGTGCCAGTAGTATCAAGCGGGCCTACAATGAGCAGTTCTTC.

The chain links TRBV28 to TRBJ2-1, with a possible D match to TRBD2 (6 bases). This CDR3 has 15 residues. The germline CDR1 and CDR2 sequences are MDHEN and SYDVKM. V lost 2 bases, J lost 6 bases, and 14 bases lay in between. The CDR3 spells CASSLGRAGGNEQFF. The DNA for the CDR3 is TGTGCCAGCAGTTTAGGGCGGGCCGGGGGCAATGAGCAGTTCTTC. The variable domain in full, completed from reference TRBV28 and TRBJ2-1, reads DVKVTQSSRYLVKRTGEKVFLECVQDMDHENMFWYRQDPGLGLRLIYFSYDVKMKEKGDIPEGYSVSREKKERFSLILESASTNQTSMYLCASSLGRAGGNEQFFGPGTRLTVL.

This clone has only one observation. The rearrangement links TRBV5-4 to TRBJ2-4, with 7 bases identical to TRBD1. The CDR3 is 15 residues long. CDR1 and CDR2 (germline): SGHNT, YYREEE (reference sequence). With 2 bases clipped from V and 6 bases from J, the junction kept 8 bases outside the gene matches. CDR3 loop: CASSLQGTHANIQYF. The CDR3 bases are TGTGCCAGCAGCTTACAGGGGACCCACGCAAACATTCAGTACTTC. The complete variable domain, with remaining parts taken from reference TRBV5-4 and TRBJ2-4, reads ETGVTQSPTHLIKTRGQQVTLRCSSQSGHNTVSWYQQALGQGPQFIFQYYREEENGRGNFPPRFSGLQFPNYSSELNVNALELDDSALYLCASSLQGTHANIQYFGAGTRLSVL.

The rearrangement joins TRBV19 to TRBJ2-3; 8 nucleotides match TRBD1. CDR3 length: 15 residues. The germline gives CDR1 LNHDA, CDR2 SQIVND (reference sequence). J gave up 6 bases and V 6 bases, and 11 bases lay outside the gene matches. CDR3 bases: TGTGCCAGTAGGGCGAACAGGGGGGTTTTGGATACGCAGTATTTT. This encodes CASRANRGVLDTQYF.